A single sample is the source of the 21 T cell receptor beta chains below, sequenced in a study of blood T cell repertoires in COVID-19. Method: immunoSEQ multiplex PCR; TCRdb's copy keeps in-frame clones and lacks some. The sample has some 170,000 clones; roughly 87% are singletons. Sequencing input: peripheral blood. These receptors originate from a woman aged 45-60 years with acute or convalescent COVID-19.

This clone appeared once. Written as DNA, the CDR3 is TGTGCCAGCAGCTTAGCGGGACAGCTTAATTCACCCCTCCACTTT. This gives the protein CASSLAGQLNSPLHF. J is TRBJ1-6 and V is TRBV7-9, with 7 positions matching TRBD1. The CDR3 consists of 15 residues. The germline gives CDR1 SEHNR, CDR2 FQNEAQ (reference sequence). Germline trimming cut 0 bases from V and 6 bases from J; bases unmatched to any gene: 2.

About this clone: Relative to the germline gene, one junction end is altered; a read error may explain this. CDR3 protein: CASIQPRANYGYTF. CDR3 DNA: TGCGCCAGCATTCAACCGCGGGCTAACTATGGCTACACCTTC. The rearrangement links TRBV23-1 to TRBJ1-2; no clear D gene. TRBV23-1 is known as an ORF, though its function is uncertain. This CDR3 spans 14 amino acids.

The rearrangement uses TRBV19 and TRBJ1-5; 12 nucleotides agree with TRBD1. Germline V lookup: CDR1 LNHDA, CDR2 SQIVND (reference sequence). The CDR3 runs to 16 residues. V dropped 6 bases and J dropped 7; count of bases not matched to a gene: 10. The CDR3 DNA sequence: TGTGCCAGTAGGCCACCGGGACAGGGGGCATGGCAGCCCCAGCATTTT. It is translated as CASRPPGQGAWQPQHF.

Regarding this clone: The identical CDR3 is also encoded by other nucleotide sequences in the sample. The rearrangement uses TRBV30 and TRBJ2-5; D might be TRBD2 (6 bases). The germline V gene encodes CDR1 GTSNPN and CDR2 SVGIG (reference sequence). V lost 0 bases to trimming and J lost 5 bases, with 10 bases between them. The CDR3 totals 13 residues. CDR3 amino acids: CAWSVTRGETQYF. The CDR3 DNA reads TGTGCCTGGAGTGTGACTCGGGGGGAGACCCAGTACTTC.

The genes are TRBV11-3 and TRBJ1-3, with no clear D. With 3 bases removed from V and 0 bases from J, the gap between germline ends came to 12 bases. CDR3 length equals 16 residues. CDR1 and CDR2 from the germline V gene are SGHNT and YENEEA. In DNA form, the CDR3 reads TGTGCCAGCAGCTTCACGACGGAGCCCTCTGGAAACACCATATATTTT. Translated, it gives CASSFTTEPSGNTIYF.

V usage is TRBV24-1 and J usage is TRBJ1-2, with D possibly matching TRBD1 (6 bases). V shed 1 base and J shed 4 bases, with 9 bases lying between them. This CDR3 comprises 14 residues. CDR1 and CDR2 (germline): KGHDR, SFDVKD. CDR3 coding DNA: TGTGCCACCAGTGATTTCCGGGGGGCCTATGGCTACACCTTC. Encoded protein: CATSDFRGAYGYTF.

The rearrangement joins TRBV6-4 to TRBJ1-1, with D perhaps TRBD1 (5 bases). Germline V lookup: CDR1 MRHNA, CDR2 SNTAGT. With 4 bases removed from V and 3 bases from J, the gap between germline ends came to 9 bases. This CDR3 comprises 13 residues. The CDR3 sequence: CASSVGRDTEAFF. The CDR3 DNA reads as TGTGCCAGCAGTGTGGGCAGGGACACTGAAGCTTTCTTT.

The chain is built from TRBV6-5 and TRBJ1-1; D not resolved. The V gene lost 0 bases and the J gene lost 4 bases, with 15 bases spanning the gap. Germline V gene lookup returns CDR1 MNHEY and CDR2 SVGAGI. This CDR3 region has 16 residues. The CDR3 DNA is TGTGCCAGCAGTTACTCGAACTACCCGGAGGGCACTGAAGCTTTCTTT. It translates to CASSYSNYPEGTEAFF.

The chain has TRBV10-3 and TRBJ1-4; unclear D gene. The V gene's germline CDR1 is ENHRY and CDR2 SYGVKD. The CDR3 runs 14 residues. V was pared by 3 bases and J by 5 bases, with 10 bases between. Written as DNA, the CDR3 is TGTGCCATCAGTGAATCCAGGTTAAATGAAAAACTGTTTTTT. The encoded protein is CAISESRLNEKLFF.

The chain uses TRBV10-2 and TRBJ2-7; 7 bases fit TRBD2. Germline CDR1 WSHSY, CDR2 SAAADI. V gave up 6 bases and J gave up 3 bases; unmatched junction bases: 5. This CDR3 region has 13 residues. CDR3 region: CASSLGGGYEQYF. CDR3 sequence (DNA): TGCGCCAGCAGCCTGGGGGGGGGCTACGAGCAGTACTTC.

The sample holds a few counts of this clone. This rearrangement joins TRBV27 to TRBJ1-4; TRBD1 agrees at 7 bases. V dropped 6 bases and J dropped 5; count of bases not matched to a gene: 9. This CDR3 region has 15 residues. Germline V lookup: CDR1 MNHEY, CDR2 SMNVEV (reference sequence). The CDR3 DNA reads as TGTGCCAGCAGACCTTTGACAGGGAAAAATGAAAAACTGTTTTTT. Translation gives CASRPLTGKNEKLFF.

The rearrangement links TRBV6-5 to TRBJ2-1; 9 bases line up with TRBD1. Germline V lookup: CDR1 MNHEY, CDR2 SVGAGI. The CDR3 has 15 amino acids. The ends lost 5 bases at V and 8 bases at J; junction bases unmatched: 10. This CDR3 is CASSMTGGMVYEQFF. For the CDR3, the DNA is TGTGCCAGCAGTATGACAGGGGGAATGGTATATGAGCAGTTCTTC.

The gene calls are TRBV14 and TRBJ2-7; 8 nucleotides align to TRBD1. V was clipped by 4 bases and J by 0 bases; unmatched bases: 5. The CDR3 is 15 residues long. Looked up from germline, CDR1 is SGHDN and CDR2 is FVKESK. CDR3 sequence: CASSPLQGASYEQYF. CDR3 sequence (DNA): TGTGCCAGCAGCCCCCTGCAGGGGGCCTCCTACGAGCAGTACTTC. Variable domain in full (rest from reference TRBV14 and TRBJ2-7): EAGVTQFPSHSVIEKGQTVTLRCDPISGHDNLYWYRRVMGKEIKFLLHFVKESKQDESGMPNNRFLAERTGGTYSTLKVQPAELEDSGVYFCASSPLQGASYEQYFGPGTRLTVT.

A single count supports this clone. The chain recombines TRBV3-1 (or the pseudogene TRBV3-2) with TRBJ2-2; TRBD2 aligns across 15 bases. V dropped 1 base and J dropped 6; count of bases not matched to a gene: 3. CDR1 and CDR2 (germline): LGHDT, YNNKEL (reference sequence). This CDR3 is built from 17 residues. The CDR3 loop is CASSQGGLAGGAGELFF. The CDR3 DNA reads TGTGCCAGCAGCCAAGGGGGACTAGCGGGAGGCGCCGGGGAGCTGTTTTTT.

The CDR3 region is CASSIPHSPNTEAFF. CDR3 bases: TGTGCCAGTAGTATTCCCCACAGCCCGAACACTGAAGCTTTCTTT. V gene TRBV19 combines with J gene TRBJ1-1; D unclear. CDR3 length: 15 residues. Germline V lookup: CDR1 LNHDA, CDR2 SQIVND (reference sequence). V was shortened by 3 bases and J by 1 base, with 12 bases between the two germline ends.

The chain is built from TRBV2 and TRBJ1-2; D is ambiguous. The CDR3 loop spans 13 amino acids. Germline V gene lookup returns CDR1 SNHLY and CDR2 FYNNEI. V was shortened by 3 bases and J by 5 bases, with 10 bases between the two germline ends. For the CDR3, the DNA is TGTGCCAGCAGTGACAGTACCTTTTATGGCTACACCTTC. Encoded protein: CASSDSTFYGYTF. The variable domain in full, with the rest retrieved from reference TRBV2 and TRBJ1-2, is EPEVTQTPSHQVTQMGQEVILRCVPISNHLYFYWYRQILGQKVEFLVSFYNNEISEKSEIFDDQFSVERPDGSNFTLKIRSTKLEDSAMYFCASSDSTFYGYTFGSGTRLTVV.

The CDR3 here is CASSLGQGDGYTF. As DNA, the CDR3 is TGTGCCAGCTCACTGGGACAGGGGGATGGCTACACCTTC. The chain recombines TRBV18 with TRBJ1-2; 11 bases line up with TRBD1. The CDR3 loop spans 13 amino acids. V lost 4 bases to trimming and J lost 6 bases; unmatched junction nucleotides: 1. Germline lookup yields CDR1 KGHSH and CDR2 LQKENI. The variable domain in full, completed from reference TRBV18 and TRBJ1-2, reads NAGVMQNPRHLVRRRGQEARLRCSPMKGHSHVYWYRQLPEEGLKFMVYLQKENIIDESGMPKERFSAEFPKEGPSILRIQQVVRGDSAAYFCASSLGQGDGYTFGSGTRLTVV.

The chain combines TRBV19 with TRBJ1-1, with TRBD1 matching 9 bases. With V trimmed by 4 bases and J by 1 base, 4 bases remained unmatched. There are 15 residues in the CDR3. Germline V gene sequence: CDR1 LNHDA, CDR2 SQIVND (reference sequence). The CDR3 DNA follows: TGTGCCAGTAGTACCCCGGACAGGGGGAACACTGAAGCTTTCTTT. Residues: CASSTPDRGNTEAFF.

The chain carries TRBV3-1 (or the pseudogene TRBV3-2) and TRBJ2-3, with 8 nucleotides matching TRBD2. V lost 8 bases and J lost 1; bases outside the gene matches: 2. The germline V gene has CDR1 LGHDT and CDR2 YNNKEL (reference sequence). The CDR3 consists of 13 residues. This CDR3 reads CASRRGGTDTQYF. The CDR3 DNA reads as TGTGCCAGCCGGCGGGGGGGCACAGATACGCAGTATTTT.

This chain joins TRBV6-5 and TRBJ2-1; 11 bases are a match to TRBD2. The V and J ends lost 8 bases and 4 bases, in that order; junction bases with no gene match: 4. The CDR3 covers 14 residues. Germline-derived CDR1 and CDR2 are MNHEY and SVGAGI. The CDR3 region has the DNA TGTGCCAGCGGGGGACTAGCGGTTTACAATGAGCAGTTCTTC. This translates into CASGGLAVYNEQFF.

This chain uses TRBV4-1 with TRBJ2-1; TRBD2 matches 12 bases. Looked up from germline, CDR1 is MGHRA and CDR2 is YSYEKL. The CDR3 length is 16 residues. With V trimmed by 0 bases and J by 8 bases, 5 bases remained unmatched. The CDR3 spells CASSQEVASGRDEQFF. The CDR3 bases are TGCGCCAGCAGCCAAGAGGTGGCTAGCGGGAGGGATGAGCAGTTCTTC.